This T cell receptor (beta chain) was sequenced in a study of T cells in Graves' hyperthyroidism and ophthalmopathy. Study details: Peripheral blood specimens were obtained at initial diagnosis, prior to any treatment.

Regarding the study as a whole: Blood also showed most of the thyroid clonotypes that were expanded above 0.001.

Germline values: CDR1 SGHTA, CDR2 FQGNSA. The V end lost 5 bases, the J end lost 7 bases, and 14 bases lay between the germline ends. The CDR3 runs to 14 residues. The hyperthyroidism was newly diagnosed and had lasted under 2 months; the patients were aged 18 to 65. Fresh peripheral blood, about 10 ml of it, supplied the PBMCs. It was RNA transcripts that yielded the amplified TCR beta CDR3 regions. HTBI primers drove first-round RT-PCR of the TCR CDR3. TCRdb redid the calling of the multiplex PCR reads with MiXCR, one entry per CDR3 protein. The data show about 200,000 distinct CDR3 sequences, 15% to 20% seen once. This clonotype was counted ten times or more. Its antigen remains unidentified.

This receptor was taken from a man aged 35-49 years with Graves' hyperthyroidism. The specimen sequenced was blood. The genes are TRBV7-2 and TRBJ1-4; D possibly corresponds to TRBD1 (6 bases). Written as DNA, the CDR3 is TGTGCCAGCAGCGTTAGGGGGGGTGGTGAAAAACTGTTTTTT. Translation: CASSVRGGGEKLFF.